This T cell receptor (beta chain) was identified in a study of OX40 agonist ivuxolimab in advanced cancers. The overall study: Dosing consisted of intravenous ivuxolimab at 0.01 to 10 mg/kg every 2 weeks.

Sequencing used immunoSEQ multiplex PCR; TCRdb keeps in-frame clones, though not all of them. Of some 20,000 clones listed, approximately 88% are singletons. The count of this clone is one. Its matching antigen is unknown. Whole-study results and caveats: With doses of 0.1 to 3.0 mg/kg, CD4+ and CD8+ blood T cells had undergone clonal expansion by week 6.

Germline V gene data show CDR1 as MNHEY and CDR2 as SVGAGI. Trimming cost V 5 bases and J 3 bases; bases outside gene matches: 5. This CDR3 contains 14 residues. Peripheral blood came from all dose cohorts at three timepoints. The sample in question was CD4+ or CD8+ T cells sorted from blood, obtained in a trial of the OX40 agonist ivuxolimab. The clonotype originates from an adult with an advanced solid tumor such as melanoma, head and neck, liver or kidney cancer. This chain uses TRBV6-5 with TRBJ2-7; the match to TRBD2 covers 9 bases. This CDR3 is CASSPGLANYEQYF. The CDR3 coding sequence is TGTGCCAGCAGTCCCGGACTAGCGAACTACGAGCAGTACTTC.